This TCR beta chain comes out of a study of cytomegalovirus exposure and HLA in healthy donors. On the study more broadly: Both the roughly 120 validation repertoires and the approximately 700 first-cohort repertoires used the same platform, as reported by a later analysis.

Here immunoSEQ multiplex PCR was the method, and the copy in TCRdb shows in-frame clones only, minus some. The sample carries some 59,000 clones, approximately 89% recorded once. This CDR3 is 17 amino acids long. Germline V lookup: CDR1 SGDLS, CDR2 YYNGEE. The V gene lost 4 bases and the J gene lost 0 bases, with 16 bases spanning the gap. The TCR originated in a young woman in good health and CMV-seronegative. Sequenced material: PBMCs. This rearrangement joins TRBV9 to TRBJ2-2; D perhaps matches TRBD1 (6 bases). This CDR3 is CASSSRQAFANTGELFF. The CDR3 DNA sequence: TGTGCCAGCAGCTCACGACAGGCCTTCGCGAACACCGGGGAGCTGTTTTTT. The variable domain in full, completed from reference TRBV9 and TRBJ2-2, reads DSGVTQTPKHLITATGQRVTLRCSPRSGDLSVYWYQQSLDQGLQFLIQYYNGEERAKGNILERFSAQQFPDLHSELNLSSLELGDSALYFCASSSRQAFANTGELFFGEGSRLTVL.